The rows below give T cell receptor beta chains drawn from one sample of a study of T cell clones after liver transplantation. The data were produced by immunoSEQ multiplex PCR, yet TCRdb's version contains in-frame clones alone and is incomplete. The sample yields about 68,000 clones, 80% to 95% seen once. This specimen was CD4+ T cells from blood, taken around 27 months after liver transplant. These receptors originate from a human patient who received a liver transplant. Some T cells may originate from the graft donor. The CDR3 runs from the conserved cysteine through the conserved F or W. The D gene is left open where the match is weak. A clone size is listed for some rows: how often the clone was seen (once, few, many), or a class if it is expanded.

>NA|TRBJ1-1|NA|TRBV5-1
TGCGCCAGCAGCCCGGACCCTAGGAGTACTGAAGCTTTCTTT
CASSPDPRSTEAFF
>NA|TRBJ2-7|once|TRBV7-9
TGTGCCAGCAGCTCGACTAGTCGCGAGCAGTACTTC
CASSSTSREQYF
>NA|TRBJ1-4|NA|TRBV20-1
TGCAGTGCTGTCTCAGAGGAAAAACTGTTTTTT
CSAVSEEKLFF
>NA|TRBJ2-3|NA|TRBV11-3
TGTGCCAGCAGCTTAGGAGGAGGGTTGGGTACGGATACGCAGTATTTT
CASSLGGGLGTDTQYF
>TRBD2|TRBJ2-3|NA|TRBV15
TGTGCCACCAGCAGAGATCTCAGGGCGGGAGAAACAGATACGCAGTATTTT
CATSRDLRAGETDTQYF
>TRBD1|TRBJ2-3|NA|TRBV5-8
TGTGCCAGCAGCTCGGGACAGGGGGGATCAGATACGCAGTATTTT
CASSSGQGGSDTQYF
>NA|TRBJ2-1|NA|TRBV11-3
TGTGCCAGCAGCTTAGAGACCGGGGGCTGGATCAATGAGCAGTTCTTC
CASSLETGGWINEQFF
>TRBD1|TRBJ2-2|NA|TRBV4-1
TGCGCCAGCAGCAGGCAGGGGGCATTCAACACCGGGGAGCTGTTTTTT
CASSRQGAFNTGELFF
>TRBD1|TRBJ2-7|NA|TRBV28
TGTGCCAGCAGCCCGGTGGCAGGGGGATACGAGCAGTACTTC
CASSPVAGGYEQYF
>NA|TRBJ2-3|NA|TRBV29-1
TGCGGGAGGAGGAGCACAGATACGCAGTATTTT
CGRRSTDTQYF
>TRBD2|TRBJ2-3|NA|TRBV7-3
TGTGCCAGCAGCTCCAACTCGGGACTAGGCACAGATACGCAGTATTTT
CASSSNSGLGTDTQYF
>NA|TRBJ2-7|NA|TRBV7-9
TGTGCCAGCAGTCCTTGGCGCGGGATAGGTGAGCAGTACTTC
CASSPWRGIGEQYF
>NA|TRBJ2-1|NA|TRBV12-5
TGTGCTAGTGGGTTCAGTGATGAGCAGTTCTTC
CASGFSDEQFF
>TRBD1|TRBJ1-5|NA|TRBV5-1
TGCGCCAGCAGCTCTGGACAGGTCTATAGCAATCAGCCCCAGCATTTT
CASSSGQVYSNQPQHF
>TRBD1|TRBJ2-2|NA|TRBV9
TGTGCCAGCAGCCCCCGCGGACAGGGTAGAGGAACCGGGGAGCTGTTTTTT
CASSPRGQGRGTGELFF
>TRBD1|TRBJ2-6|NA|TRBV28
TGTGCCAGCAGTGGTTGGGGACAGGGGGCTGGGGCCAACGTCCTGACTTTC
CASSGWGQGAGANVLTF
>NA|TRBJ2-5|NA|TRBV12-5
TGTGCTAGTGGTTTGGCCGATCGGGAGACCCAGTACTTC
CASGLADRETQYF
>NA|TRBJ1-2|NA|TRBV6-5
TGTGCCAGCAGTTACTCAGCTTGGAGCTATGGCTACACCTTC
CASSYSAWSYGYTF
>NA|TRBJ2-1|NA|TRBV6-1
TGTGCCAGCAGTGAGGGCATTGAGCAGTTCTTC
CASSEGIEQFF
>NA|TRBJ2-5|NA|TRBV10-3
TGTGCCATCAGTGAGGGTAATGGACGAGAGACCCAGTACTTC
CAISEGNGRETQYF
>TRBD2|TRBJ2-7|once|TRBV9
TGTGCCAGCAGCGTCGCTAGCGGGAGCTACGAGCAGTACTTC
CASSVASGSYEQYF
>TRBD2|TRBJ2-2|NA|TRBV9
TGTGCCAGCAGCCAGACTAGCGGGAACACCGGGGAGCTGTTTTTT
CASSQTSGNTGELFF
>TRBD1|TRBJ2-7|NA|TRBV2
TGTGCCAGCAGTGAAGTTCAGGGGGTGTACGAGCAGTACTTC
CASSEVQGVYEQYF
>NA|TRBJ2-7|NA|TRBV4-2
TGTGCCAGCAGCCAAGATGAGGGTCCCTACGAGCAGTACTTC
CASSQDEGPYEQYF
>NA|TRBJ2-5|NA|TRBV11-2
TGTGCCAGCAGCTTAGATTACGGGGGTGAAGAGACCCAGTACTTC
CASSLDYGGEETQYF
>NA|TRBJ2-7|NA|TRBV28
TGTGCCAGCAGTTTGCGGAGGGGGACCTACGAGCAGTACTTC
CASSLRRGTYEQYF
>TRBD2|TRBJ2-7|NA|TRBV2
TGTGCCAGCGGGGGACTAGCGGGGGAGCAGTACTTC
CASGGLAGEQYF
>NA|TRBJ2-7|NA|TRBV4-2
TGTGCCAGCAGCCAGGGGGGGGCAGGGGACGTTTACGAGCAGTACTTC
CASSQGGAGDVYEQYF
>TRBD1|TRBJ2-7|once|TRBV5-1
TGCTGGGACAGGGGCTCCTACGAGCAGTACTTC
CWDRGSYEQYF
>TRBD2|TRBJ2-7|NA|TRBV27
TGTGCCAGCAGTTTGTCTGGTGCTCCCGGGACTAGGTACTTC
CASSLSGAPGTRYF
>NA|TRBJ2-7|NA|TRBV7-2
TGTGCCAGCAGCTTGGAGCGGGTCAGTACCTACGAGCAGTACTTC
CASSLERVSTYEQYF
>NA|TRBJ2-3|NA|TRBV27
TGTGCCAGCAGTTCCGGACGGAGCACAGATACGCAGTATTTT
CASSSGRSTDTQYF
>NA|TRBJ2-3|NA|TRBV5-1
TGCGCCAGTAATCCCCCGGATACTAGCACAGATACGCAGTATTTT
CASNPPDTSTDTQYF
>NA|TRBJ2-5|NA|TRBV2
TGTGCCAGCAGTGGCCCCGGTGGGGCCCGAGAGACCCAGTACTTC
CASSGPGGARETQYF
>TRBD2|TRBJ2-4|NA|TRBV14
TGTGCCAGCAGCCTAAGCGGGGCACTAGCCAAAAACATTCAGTACTTC
CASSLSGALAKNIQYF
>NA|TRBJ2-7|NA|TRBV2
TGTGCCAGCAGGGTACCTGGATTCACCTACGAGCAGTACTTC
CASRVPGFTYEQYF
>TRBD2|TRBJ2-3|once|TRBV27
TGTGCCAGCAGTCTCGGACTAGCGGGGCGCACAGATACGCAGTATTTT
CASSLGLAGRTDTQYF
>TRBD1|TRBJ2-1|NA|TRBV4-3
TGCGCCAGCAGCCAAGTGGCCAGGGGGCTTGGGAATGAGCAGTTCTTC
CASSQVARGLGNEQFF
>NA|TRBJ2-7|few|TRBV5-4
TGTGCCAGCAGCCCTCGCGGGACGGCTGGTAGCGAGCAGTACTTC
CASSPRGTAGSEQYF
>NA|TRBJ2-7|NA|TRBV21-1
TGTGCCAGCAGCTGTGGGGAGGCCAACTCCTACGAGCAGTACTTC
CASSCGEANSYEQYF
>TRBD1|TRBJ1-4|NA|TRBV29-1
TGCAGCGTGAGAAAGACCGGACAGGGGTCATCGGAACTGTTTTTT
CSVRKTGQGSSELFF
>TRBD1|TRBJ2-1|NA|TRBV9
TGTGCCAGCAAGACAGGGGTTTTTGGACAGTTCTTC
CASKTGVFGQFF
>NA|TRBJ1-1|NA|TRBV5-6
TGTGCCAGCAGCTTATCAATGGGAAAACGAACTTACACTGAAGCTTTCTTT
CASSLSMGKRTYTEAFF
>NA|TRBJ2-1|once|TRBV30
TGTGCCTGGAGTGTCCTGGCGGAAATCAATGAGCAGTTCTTC
CAWSVLAEINEQFF
>TRBD2|TRBJ2-1|NA|TRBV5-1
TGCGCCAGCAGCTTGATGCCTACAGGACTAGCGTACAATGAGCAGTTCTTC
CASSLMPTGLAYNEQFF
>NA|TRBJ1-2|NA|TRBV9
TGTGCCAGCAGCGTAGTAGCAGGGGCTGGTTATGGCTACACCTTC
CASSVVAGAGYGYTF
>NA|TRBJ2-3|few|TRBV19
TGTGCCAGTAGTATTAATAACCAAGGCCGTTATACGCAGTATTTT
CASSINNQGRYTQYF
>NA|TRBJ2-5|NA|TRBV5-1
TGCGCCAGCAGCTTGGGGGTGCAGAACCAAGAGACCCAGTACTTC
CASSLGVQNQETQYF
>TRBD2|TRBJ2-1|NA|TRBV2
TGTGCCAGCAGTGAATTAGCGGGAGGGCAGAGCTACAATGAGCAGTTCTTC
CASSELAGGQSYNEQFF
>NA|TRBJ1-4|NA|TRBV5-4
TGTGCCAGCAGCCTCTGGGAGGGTGGTGAAAAACTGTTTTTT
CASSLWEGGEKLFF
>NA|TRBJ1-2|NA|TRBV7-2
TGTGCCAGCAGCTTTAGGCCTAGATCTAACTATGGCTACACCTTC
CASSFRPRSNYGYTF
>TRBD2|TRBJ2-1|NA|TRBV10-1
TGCGCCAGCAGTGTGGTCGGGAGGGAAAATGAGCAGTTCTTC
CASSVVGRENEQFF
>TRBD1|TRBJ2-5|NA|TRBV29-1
TGCAGCGCCTGGACAGGCCCCTCGGAGACCCAGTACTTC
CSAWTGPSETQYF
>NA|TRBJ2-1|NA|TRBV28
TGTGCCAGCAGTAGACAAGCCAACCCCAATGAGCAGTTCTTC
CASSRQANPNEQFF
>NA|TRBJ1-4|NA|TRBV6-5
TGTGCCAGCAGCTCCGCGTTGGCAGGAGGTGAAAAACTGTTTTTT
CASSSALAGGEKLFF
>NA|TRBJ1-5|once|TRBV11-2
TGTGCCAGCAGTTGGGGGGGGAATCAGCCCCAGCATTTT
CASSWGGNQPQHF
>TRBD1|TRBJ2-5|NA|TRBV29-1
TGCAGCGTCTCCGGGACAGGGGGCTCGGAGACCCAGTACTTC
CSVSGTGGSETQYF
>NA|TRBJ2-5|NA|TRBV5-6
TGTGCCAGCAGCTTGGTAGAGACAAAAATGGAGACCCAGTACTTC
CASSLVETKMETQYF
>TRBD1|TRBJ2-2|NA|TRBV18
TGTGCCAGCTCACCCCGGGGGACAGGGGCAAACACCGGGGAGCTGTTTTTT
CASSPRGTGANTGELFF
>TRBD2|TRBJ2-7|NA|TRBV7-9
TGTGCCAGCAGCTTAGCGAGCGGGGGACTAGCGGGATTTATCTACGAGCAGTACTTC
CASSLASGGLAGFIYEQYF